The 15 T cell receptor beta chains in this list originate from one sample, sequenced in a study of control samples from healthy donors and cancer patients. Clones were sequenced by immunoSEQ multiplex PCR, and TCRdb holds only the in-frame ones, with some missing. Among 100,000 to 150,000 clones listed, about 90% were seen once. Sequencing input: blood. Source of these receptors: a woman aged 45-60 years in good health.

The genes are TRBV19 and TRBJ1-6; 10 bases are shared with TRBD1. V lost 4 bases, J lost 7 bases, and 1 base stayed unmatched. The CDR3 consists of 14 residues. Per germline, CDR1 LNHDA and CDR2 SQIVND (reference sequence). The DNA of the CDR3 is TGTGCCAGTAGTACGGGACAGGGGAATTCACCCCTCCACTTT. Encoded protein: CASSTGQGNSPLHF.

The chain carries TRBV7-9 and TRBJ1-1; 8 positions agree with TRBD1. This CDR3 spans 16 amino acids. Germline values: CDR1 SEHNR, CDR2 FQNEAQ (reference sequence). Germline trimming cut 5 bases from V and 0 bases from J; bases unmatched to any gene: 8. The DNA for the CDR3 is TGTGCCAGCAGCGCGCAGGGGGCTGCATTGAACACTGAAGCTTTCTTT. Its translation is CASSAQGAALNTEAFF.

The V call is TRBV5-1, the J call TRBJ2-3; no firm D call. The germline gives CDR1 SGHRS, CDR2 YFSETQ. This CDR3 is built from 14 residues. The V and J ends lost 1 base and 4 bases respectively, with 10 bases between them. The CDR3 loop is CASSLQGLADTQYF. As DNA, the CDR3 is TGCGCCAGCAGCTTGCAAGGGTTGGCAGATACGCAGTATTTT.

The chain uses TRBV19 and TRBJ1-1; TRBD1 agrees at 9 bases. V shed 10 bases and J 4 bases; nucleotides not matched to a gene: 7. The length of the CDR3 is 13 residues. CDR1 and CDR2 (germline): LNHDA, SQIVND (reference sequence). CDR3 bases: TGTGCCACACAGGGACAGGGCGTCACTGAAGCTTTCTTT. This encodes CATQGQGVTEAFF.

V gene TRBV10-2 combines with J gene TRBJ2-3, with 7 bases aligning to TRBD2. The CDR3 totals 18 residues. The V gene end was trimmed by 6 bases and the J gene end by 5 bases; junction bases not matched to a gene: 20. Germline V CDR1 and CDR2: WSHSY, SAAADI. The DNA of the CDR3 is TGCGCCAGCAGGGGTCCTCTGACCGCGGGGGTTAGTTTAGATACGCAGTATTTT. This encodes CASRGPLTAGVSLDTQYF.

The rearrangement links TRBV7-8 to TRBJ2-2; 8 bases line up with TRBD1. The germline gives CDR1 SGHVS, CDR2 FQNEAQ. V dropped 8 bases and J dropped 3; count of bases not matched to a gene: 5. This CDR3 contains 14 residues. The CDR3 here is CASSQGAYTGELFF. The CDR3 region has the DNA TGTGCCAGCTCCCAGGGGGCTTACACCGGGGAGCTGTTTTTT.

The gene calls are TRBV2 and TRBJ2-4, with D hard to call. CDR1 and CDR2 from the germline V gene are SNHLY and FYNNEI. The CDR3 totals 13 residues. The V end lost 3 bases, the J end lost 5 bases, and 8 bases lay between the germline ends. The DNA for the CDR3 is TGTGCCAGCAGTGACGGGTTCCAAAACATTCAGTACTTC. This gives the protein CASSDGFQNIQYF. Full variable domain (rest looked up from reference TRBV2 and TRBJ2-4): EPEVTQTPSHQVTQMGQEVILRCVPISNHLYFYWYRQILGQKVEFLVSFYNNEISEKSEIFDDQFSVERPDGSNFTLKIRSTKLEDSAMYFCASSDGFQNIQYFGAGTRLSVL.

The J gene is TRBJ1-5, the V gene TRBV18; TRBD1 might be the D (5 bases). Trimming removed 3 bases at V and 5 bases at J, with 11 bases between. Germline lookup yields CDR1 KGHSH and CDR2 LQKENI. This CDR3 has 14 amino acids. This chain's CDR3 is CASSPVGGDQPQHF. The CDR3 DNA follows: TGTGCCAGCTCACCGGTGGGGGGGGATCAGCCCCAGCATTTT.

The genes are TRBV28 and TRBJ2-2, with 10 bases matching TRBD1. V was clipped by 7 bases and J by 6 bases; unmatched bases: 2. CDR1 and CDR2 (germline): MDHEN, SYDVKM. This CDR3 is built from 13 residues. The CDR3 DNA sequence: TGTGCCAGCAACGACAGGGGGCCCGGGGAGCTGTTTTTT. Its translation is CASNDRGPGELFF.

The chain is built from TRBV19 and TRBJ2-5, with 11 bases fitting TRBD2. J gave up 1 base and V 5 bases, and 6 bases lay outside the gene matches. This CDR3 comprises 16 residues. CDR1 LNHDA and CDR2 SQIVND come from the germline V gene (reference sequence). The CDR3 coding sequence is TGTGCCAGTAGTCCCGGGACTAGCGGAACCCAAGAGACCCAGTACTTC. Its translation is CASSPGTSGTQETQYF. The full variable domain, rest sourced from reference TRBV19 and TRBJ2-5, is DGGITQSPKYLFRKEGQNVTLSCEQNLNHDAMYWYRQDPGQGLRLIYYSQIVNDFQKGDIAEGYSVSREKKESFPLTVTSAQKNPTAFYLCASSPGTSGTQETQYFGPGTRLLVL.

The V and J genes are TRBV28 and TRBJ1-6, with no clear D. With 5 bases removed from V and 4 bases from J, the gap between germline ends came to 9 bases. Germline V gene lookup returns CDR1 MDHEN and CDR2 SYDVKM. The CDR3 runs to 14 residues. Written as DNA, the CDR3 is TGTGCCAGCAGTGGGTACACTTATAATTCACCCCTCCACTTT. Residues: CASSGYTYNSPLHF.

The V gene is TRBV19, the J gene TRBJ1-5; D not resolved. CDR1 is LNHDA and CDR2 is SQIVND in the germline V gene (reference sequence). There are 13 residues in the CDR3. V dropped 3 bases and J dropped 5 bases, with 8 bases sitting between them. CDR3 coding DNA: TGTGCCAGTAGTATGCAAGCCGATCAGCCCCAGCATTTT. As protein: CASSMQADQPQHF.

CDR3: CASSPDVTDTQYF. CDR3 sequence (DNA): TGTGCCAGCAGCCCCGACGTCACAGATACGCAGTATTTT. The gene calls are TRBV2 and TRBJ2-3; D is uncertain. Trimming stripped 6 bases from V and 2 bases from J, with 9 bases between. The CDR3 is 13 amino acids. CDR1 is SNHLY and CDR2 is FYNNEI in the germline V gene.

CDR3 protein: CASSRNGVGGNTIYF. In DNA, the CDR3 is TGTGCCAGCAGCCGTAATGGGGTGGGTGGAAACACCATATATTTT. The V and J genes are TRBV6-5 and TRBJ1-3; D uncertain. V was shortened by 6 bases and J by 3 bases, with 15 bases between the two germline ends. Germline V gene sequence: CDR1 MNHEY, CDR2 SVGAGI. This CDR3 comprises 15 residues.

This chain links TRBV6-5 with TRBJ1-2; TRBD1 aligns across 7 bases. Trimming removed 6 bases from V and 2 bases from J; junction bases left unmatched: 3. Germline CDR1 MNHEY, CDR2 SVGAGI. The length of the CDR3 is 13 residues. The DNA for the CDR3 is TGTGCCAGCAGGCCGGGACAGAACTATGGCTACACCTTC. Translating it yields CASRPGQNYGYTF.